Listed below are T cell receptor beta chains from one sample, sequenced in a study of blood T cell repertoires in COVID-19. Some clones are missing from TCRdb's copy, which holds only in-frame ones; the method was immunoSEQ multiplex PCR. The repertoire holds tens of thousands of clones, with roughly 91% as singletons. Sample: peripheral blood. Receptor source: a human donor in a cohort sampled during active COVID-19. Both conserved end residues are part of each CDR3. Each record gives: V gene, clone size, J gene, D gene, CDR3 DNA, CDR3 protein. D genes are given only for firm matches. Size values are once, few and many counts, or a class for expanded clones, and some rows have none.

V gene: TRBV6-5
clone size: .
J gene: TRBJ1-1
D gene: .
CDR3 DNA: TGTGCCAGCAGTTACTCGAGTTACAGGAACACTGAAGCTTTCTTT
CDR3 protein: CASSYSSYRNTEAFF

V gene: TRBV11-2
clone size: .
J gene: TRBJ1-2
D gene: TRBD1
CDR3 DNA: TGTGCCAGCAGCTCTACCGGGACAGGGGACTATGGCTACACCTTC
CDR3 protein: CASSSTGTGDYGYTF

V gene: TRBV13
clone size: once
J gene: TRBJ2-1
D gene: TRBD1
CDR3 DNA: TGTGCCAGCAGCTTAGGAAGGGACAGCAATGAGCAGTTCTTC
CDR3 protein: CASSLGRDSNEQFF

V gene: TRBV5-1
clone size: once
J gene: TRBJ2-3
D gene: .
CDR3 DNA: TGCGCCAGCATGAGCCAGGACACAGATACGCAGTATTTT
CDR3 protein: CASMSQDTDTQYF

V gene: TRBV6-2/TRBV6-3
clone size: .
J gene: TRBJ2-3
D gene: .
CDR3 DNA: TGTGCCAGCAGCCCTACTGGACTCTTCACAGATACGCAGTATTTT
CDR3 protein: CASSPTGLFTDTQYF

V gene: TRBV28
clone size: .
J gene: TRBJ1-2
D gene: TRBD1
CDR3 DNA: TGTGCCAGCAGTTCTTTGGACAGGGTAAATGGCTACACCTTC
CDR3 protein: CASSSLDRVNGYTF

V gene: TRBV7-2
clone size: .
J gene: TRBJ2-7
D gene: .
CDR3 DNA: TGTGCCAGCAGCTTAGACCAAACAGGGTATGAGCAGTACTTC
CDR3 protein: CASSLDQTGYEQYF

V gene: TRBV19
clone size: medium-sized
J gene: TRBJ2-3
D gene: TRBD2
CDR3 DNA: TGTGCCAGTAGTCCTACTAGCGGTAGCACAGATACGCAGTATTTT
CDR3 protein: CASSPTSGSTDTQYF

V gene: TRBV6-4
clone size: .
J gene: TRBJ2-3
D gene: TRBD2
CDR3 DNA: TGTGCCAGCAGTCCCGGGACTAGCGGGGTGTCGAGCACAGATACGCAGTATTTT
CDR3 protein: CASSPGTSGVSSTDTQYF

V gene: TRBV7-3
clone size: few
J gene: TRBJ2-1
D gene: TRBD2
CDR3 DNA: TGTGCCAGCAGCACGGGACTAGCGGATGAGCAGTTCTTC
CDR3 protein: CASSTGLADEQFF

V gene: TRBV28
clone size: once
J gene: TRBJ2-7
D gene: TRBD1
CDR3 DNA: TGTGCCAGCAGTTTTAGGACAGGCGGAACCTACGAGCAGTACTTC
CDR3 protein: CASSFRTGGTYEQYF

V gene: TRBV10-3
clone size: .
J gene: TRBJ2-3
D gene: TRBD2
CDR3 DNA: TGTGCCATCAGCGGACTAGCTGCGGATACGCAGTATTTT
CDR3 protein: CAISGLAADTQYF

V gene: TRBV7-9
clone size: .
J gene: TRBJ1-2
D gene: TRBD1
CDR3 DNA: TGTGCCAGCAGCATCGTCCGGGACAGTAACTATGGCTACACCTTC
CDR3 protein: CASSIVRDSNYGYTF

V gene: TRBV6-5
clone size: once
J gene: TRBJ2-7
D gene: TRBD1
CDR3 DNA: TGTGCCAGCAGAAGACCCGGGACAGGGTTCTACGAGCAGTACTTC
CDR3 protein: CASRRPGTGFYEQYF

V gene: TRBV4-1
clone size: .
J gene: TRBJ2-7
D gene: .
CDR3 DNA: TGCGCCAGCAGCCAAGTACCACTAGCCCGCTACGAGCAGTACTTC
CDR3 protein: CASSQVPLARYEQYF

V gene: TRBV5-1
clone size: .
J gene: TRBJ2-1
D gene: .
CDR3 DNA: TGCGCCAGCAGCTTGGGAGGGGGAGCCTACAATGAGCAGTTCTTC
CDR3 protein: CASSLGGGAYNEQFF

V gene: TRBV6-4
clone size: .
J gene: TRBJ2-1
D gene: .
CDR3 DNA: TGTGCCAGCAGTGACTCTCGGGGGAGTCTCGCCTACAATGAGCAGTTCTTC
CDR3 protein: CASSDSRGSLAYNEQFF

V gene: TRBV14
clone size: .
J gene: TRBJ1-1
D gene: .
CDR3 DNA: TGTGCCACGGGGGGGGACCTGAACACTGAAGCTTTCTTT
CDR3 protein: CATGGDLNTEAFF

V gene: TRBV7-9
clone size: .
J gene: TRBJ1-2
D gene: TRBD1
CDR3 DNA: TGTGCCAGCAGCTCGGACCGGACAGGGAAGACTAACTATGGCTACACCTTC
CDR3 protein: CASSSDRTGKTNYGYTF

V gene: TRBV10-3
clone size: .
J gene: TRBJ2-3
D gene: TRBD1
CDR3 DNA: TGTGCCATCAGTGAGTCGAAGGGGGCTGGAGATACGCAGTATTTT
CDR3 protein: CAISESKGAGDTQYF

V gene: TRBV6-5
clone size: .
J gene: TRBJ2-7
D gene: TRBD2
CDR3 DNA: TGTGCCAGCAGTCCGGGGGGGAGTAGCTCCTACGAGCAGTACTTC
CDR3 protein: CASSPGGSSSYEQYF

V gene: TRBV6-2/TRBV6-3
clone size: .
J gene: TRBJ1-1
D gene: TRBD1
CDR3 DNA: TGTGCCAGCAGCCTCACTCGACAGGGGTCTGAAGCTTTCTTT
CDR3 protein: CASSLTRQGSEAFF

V gene: TRBV7-8
clone size: few
J gene: TRBJ2-7
D gene: TRBD2
CDR3 DNA: TGTGCCAGCAGCTTAGAGGGGACTAGCGGGACCTACGAGCAGTACTTC
CDR3 protein: CASSLEGTSGTYEQYF

V gene: TRBV5-4
clone size: .
J gene: TRBJ2-1
D gene: TRBD2
CDR3 DNA: TGTGCCAGCAGCGGGGGTCGGACTAGCGGGAGTTCATACAATGAGCAGTTCTTC
CDR3 protein: CASSGGRTSGSSYNEQFF

V gene: TRBV30
clone size: .
J gene: TRBJ2-7
D gene: .
CDR3 DNA: TGTGCCTGGAATCTAGTTGCCGGCGAGCAGTACTTC
CDR3 protein: CAWNLVAGEQYF

V gene: TRBV6-5
clone size: .
J gene: TRBJ1-4
D gene: .
CDR3 DNA: TGTGCCAGCAGTTACTCTGGGGGGGCTGGGGAAAAACTGTTTTTT
CDR3 protein: CASSYSGGAGEKLFF

V gene: TRBV7-2
clone size: .
J gene: TRBJ1-1
D gene: .
CDR3 DNA: TGTGCCAGCAGCTTAGGGCTTGGCACTGAAGCTTTCTTT
CDR3 protein: CASSLGLGTEAFF

V gene: TRBV28
clone size: .
J gene: TRBJ2-3
D gene: .
CDR3 DNA: TGTGCCAGCACCCCCCCCGGCGGAGATACGCAGTATTTT
CDR3 protein: CASTPPGGDTQYF

V gene: TRBV19
clone size: .
J gene: TRBJ2-7
D gene: TRBD2
CDR3 DNA: TGTGCCAGTAGTATTCTAGCGGTGAGCTCCTACGAGCAGTACTTC
CDR3 protein: CASSILAVSSYEQYF

V gene: TRBV7-7
clone size: .
J gene: TRBJ2-1
D gene: TRBD1
CDR3 DNA: TGTGCTAGCAGCTTAGACGGGACAGGGGGTTTTGAGCAGTTCTTC
CDR3 protein: CASSLDGTGGFEQFF

V gene: TRBV7-6
clone size: .
J gene: TRBJ1-1
D gene: .
CDR3 DNA: TGTGCCAGCAGCCTCGAGACAGGTCACTCAGTGTGGGGCACTGAAGCTTTCTTT
CDR3 protein: CASSLETGHSVWGTEAFF